The entry below gives a single T cell receptor (beta chain) sequence along with its context. Per the authors' pipeline: For nucleated cells, counts were estimated from reference gene primer amplification. This table comes from immunoSEQ multiplex PCR, and its TCRdb copy is limited to in-frame clones, with some not included. D and trimming come from the DNA, and the V and J calls and clone size come from that table. The sample lists approximately 100,000 clones, less than 90% occurring once. This sample was taken from a study of blood T cell repertoires in COVID-19. Study as a whole: The United States, Italy and Spain supplied acute and convalescent COVID-19 samples. T cells, B-cell-depleted T cells, or PBMCs provided the cDNA or gDNA that served as material.

CDR1 and CDR2 from the germline V gene are MNHEY and SMNVEV (reference sequence). Trimming at V came to 6 bases and at J to 6 bases, leaving 3 bases not matched to a gene. There are 15 residues in the CDR3. The source of this sequence is a woman aged 55-70 years with acute or convalescent COVID-19. Sequencing used peripheral blood. J is TRBJ2-1 and V is TRBV27; 15 bases fit TRBD2. CDR3 sequence: CASRPGLAGGNEQFF. The CDR3 coding sequence is TGTGCCAGCAGGCCGGGACTAGCGGGGGGCAATGAGCAGTTCTTC.